Each of the 11 T cell receptor beta chains below was sequenced from the same sample in a study of cytomegalovirus exposure and HLA in healthy donors. PCR primers comprised 60 Vbeta and 13 Jbeta primers. Profiled with immunoSEQ multiplex PCR; TCRdb holds only in-frame clones, not every one. The table records about 120,000 clones, over 65% of them present only once. Sequences were obtained from PBMCs. The receptors here all came from a woman aged 40 to 49 in good health and CMV-seropositive.

This chain joins TRBV5-1 and TRBJ2-3; 8 bases align to TRBD2. Germline V gene lookup returns CDR1 SGHRS and CDR2 YFSETQ. V lost 4 bases to trimming and J lost 2 bases; unmatched junction nucleotides: 3. The CDR3 loop spans 14 amino acids. CDR3 DNA sequence: TGCGCCAGCAGCGCGGGAGGAACCACAGATACGCAGTATTTT. Its translation is CASSAGGTTDTQYF.

The chain is built from TRBV9 and TRBJ2-7; 7 bases map to TRBD1. Germline CDR1 reads SGDLS; CDR2 reads YYNGEE. V trimming: 7 bases; J trimming: 0 bases; junction bases outside the gene matches: 13. The CDR3 spans 16 residues. CDR3 sequence reads: CASSTTRDSPSYEQYF. CDR3 DNA: TGTGCCAGCTCCACAACTCGGGACAGTCCCTCCTACGAGCAGTACTTC.

V usage is TRBV5-1 and J usage is TRBJ2-7; 10 positions match TRBD1. This CDR3 region has 14 residues. Germline V CDR1 and CDR2: SGHRS, YFSETQ. V lost 3 bases and J lost 3; bases outside the gene matches: 3. CDR3 DNA sequence: TGCGCCAGCAGCTCGGGACAGGGGATCTACGAGCAGTACTTC. Translating it yields CASSSGQGIYEQYF. Combining the CDR3 with reference TRBV5-1 and TRBJ2-7 gives the whole variable domain KAGVTQTPRYLIKTRGQQVTLSCSPISGHRSVSWYQQTPGQGLQFLFEYFSETQRNKGNFPGRFSGRQFSNSRSEMNVSTLELGDSALYLCASSSGQGIYEQYFGPGTRLTVT.

The table lists this clone with a count of one. V is TRBV11-2 and J is TRBJ2-1; 7 nucleotides align to TRBD2. The germline V gene encodes CDR1 SGHAT and CDR2 FQNNGV. This CDR3 comprises 16 residues. V shed 1 base and J 0 bases; nucleotides not matched to a gene: 3. CDR3 sequence (DNA): TGTGCCAGCAGCTTAGGGCGGGGGACCTCCTACAATGAGCAGTTCTTC. Its translation: CASSLGRGTSYNEQFF.

This chain joins TRBV7-2 and TRBJ2-1; 7 bases agree with TRBD1. The CDR3 loop spans 9 amino acids. With V trimmed by 7 bases and J by 13 bases, 1 base remained unmatched. Per the germline V gene, CDR1 is SGHTA and CDR2 is FQGNSA. The CDR3, as DNA: TGTGCCAGCAAGGGGGCTCAGTTCTTC. This sequence encodes CASKGAQFF.

J is TRBJ2-5 and V is TRBV9; the match to TRBD2 covers 11 bases. The V gene end was trimmed by 0 bases and the J gene end by 6 bases; junction bases not matched to a gene: 13. CDR1 and CDR2 (germline): SGDLS, YYNGEE. The CDR3 loop spans 18 amino acids. The CDR3 bases are TGTGCCAGCAGCGTAGGGGTAGCGGGGGGGCCTTACCCAAAGACCCAGTACTTC. Residues: CASSVGVAGGPYPKTQYF.

CDR3 sequence (DNA): TGTGCCAGCAGCCCCCTCGGAAGGGGGAACACTGAAGCTTTCTTT. It encodes CASSPLGRGNTEAFF. The rearrangement joins TRBV7-9 to TRBJ1-1; possibly TRBD1 for D (5 bases). The V and J ends lost 5 bases and 1 base respectively, with 14 bases between them. This CDR3 is built from 15 residues. CDR1 and CDR2 from the germline V gene are SEHNR and FQNEAQ (reference sequence).

This chain uses TRBV5-1 with TRBJ2-2, with 8 bases that match TRBD1. J was trimmed by 1 base and V by 4 bases; bases with no gene match: 6. Germline V lookup: CDR1 SGHRS, CDR2 YFSETQ. CDR3 length: 16 amino acids. CDR3 protein: CASSPRQGRNTGELFF. As DNA, the CDR3 is TGCGCCAGCAGCCCGAGACAGGGGCGGAACACCGGGGAGCTGTTTTTT.

The CDR3 DNA sequence: TGCAGCGCCGAGGGACAGGGGTCGGTCGAGCAGTACTTC. This encodes CSAEGQGSVEQYF. The rearrangement joins TRBV29-1 to TRBJ2-7; TRBD1 matches at 10 bases. Trimming took 7 bases from V and 6 from J; bases not matched to a gene: 9. The germline gives CDR1 SQVTM, CDR2 ANQGSEA. The CDR3 totals 13 residues.

As DNA, the CDR3 is TGTGCCAGCAGCTTGACAGGGGTCAACGAGCAGTACTTC. The encoded protein is CASSLTGVNEQYF. The genes are TRBV5-4 and TRBJ2-5, with 7 nucleotides matching TRBD1. The last part of the DNA fits TRBJ2-7 better; the J call may be wrong. CDR1 SGHNT and CDR2 YYREEE come from the germline V gene (reference sequence). The CDR3 covers 13 residues.

The chain employs TRBV5-8 and TRBJ2-7, with 9 bases that match TRBD1. Germline loops: CDR1 SGHTS, CDR2 YDEGEE. The CDR3 runs to 15 residues. Unmatched junction bases numbered 8, after V lost 3 bases and J lost 4 bases. The CDR3 sequence: CASSWAGTGQYEQYF. DNA for the CDR3: TGTGCCAGCAGCTGGGCCGGGACAGGGCAATACGAGCAGTACTTC.